This T cell receptor (beta chain) comes out of a study of T cell responses to AZD1222 COVID-19 vaccine. The wider study: Second-dose intervals near 4 or 12 weeks were combined.

The CDR3 length is 13 residues. Germline-derived CDR1 and CDR2 are SGDLS and YYNGEE. With 4 bases removed from V and 0 bases from J, the gap between germline ends came to 7 bases. Study conclusions and caveats: Only 5 or 6 AZD1222 recipients were seropositive at baseline. Reportedly, close to half of spike-specific TCRs are directed against unmutated variant regions. Clonal diversity was possibly underestimated, and the donors were mostly white British, with more females.

The protocol was immunoSEQ multiplex PCR, while the TCRdb copy is restricted to in-frame clones and leaves out a portion. The table lists about 97,000 clones, around nine tenths of them singletons. This clone has only one observation. As yet, its antigen is unknown. Sequenced here: peripheral blood, sampled on day 0 of AZD1222 vaccination. The gene calls are TRBV9 and TRBJ1-1, with a tentative D call TRBD1 (5 bases). This receptor was taken from an adult in good health. Written as DNA, the CDR3 is TGTGCCAGCAGCCGACAGTTGAACACTGAAGCTTTCTTT. Encoded protein: CASSRQLNTEAFF.